This passage covers 28 T cell receptor beta chains from one sample sequenced in a study of blood T cell repertoires in COVID-19 (dated by TCRdb to the early 2020s). Libraries were made using the immunoSEQ multiplex PCR assay. Entries here come from immuneACCESS through TCRdb and include only in-frame sequences with V and J called. Some clones fail to appear in such tables; in the studies checked, an unresolved V gene covers under half of the shortfall, and the cause of the remainder is unknown. Present in this sample are 100,000 to 150,000 clones, over 75% of which were seen just once. The ten largest clones capture roughly 7.6% of the sample. The sequenced sample consisted of peripheral blood. The origin of the receptors is a man aged 45-65 years with acute or convalescent COVID-19.

The CDR3 is CASSESRGPGTDTQYF. CDR3 nucleotide sequence: TGTGCCAGCAGTGAGAGCAGGGGTCCCGGCACAGATACGCAGTATTTT. The chain employs TRBV25-1 and TRBJ2-3; a possible D gene is TRBD1 (6 bases). Germline V gene data show CDR1 as MGHDK and CDR2 as SYGVNS. The CDR3 contains 16 residues. Trimming pared 3 bases from V and 1 base from J, leaving 14 bases between.

The chain joins TRBV18 to TRBJ1-2, with D possibly TRBD1 on 6 matching bases. CDR3 length: 16 amino acids. Trimming took off 6 bases at V and 4 bases at J, with 21 bases between the two ends. Germline V gene data show CDR1 as KGHSH and CDR2 as LQKENI. The CDR3 coding sequence is TGTGCCAGCTCCGAGGGGACACCAGTAACCATCTATGGCTACACCTTC. Translated: CASSEGTPVTIYGYTF. Variable domain in full (rest from reference TRBV18 and TRBJ1-2): NAGVMQNPRHLVRRRGQEARLRCSPMKGHSHVYWYRQLPEEGLKFMVYLQKENIIDESGMPKERFSAEFPKEGPSILRIQQVVRGDSAAYFCASSEGTPVTIYGYTFGSGTRLTVV.

The gene calls are TRBV30 and TRBJ1-1; 7 nucleotides agree with TRBD1. Germline V gene sequence: CDR1 GTSNPN, CDR2 SVGIG (reference sequence). The V and J ends lost 0 bases and 1 base, in that order; junction bases with no gene match: 8. The CDR3 loop spans 16 amino acids. CDR3 in amino acids: CAWSVPRGQSNTEAFF. CDR3 DNA: TGTGCCTGGAGTGTCCCAAGGGGACAGTCGAACACTGAAGCTTTCTTT.

The chain employs TRBV19 and TRBJ2-1, with a tentative D call TRBD2 (6 bases). The CDR3 sequence is 14 residues long. Germline CDR1 and CDR2: LNHDA and SQIVND (reference sequence). V was trimmed by 6 bases and J by 4 bases, leaving 13 bases between them. The CDR3 sequence is CASSPLAGYNEQFF. In DNA form, the CDR3 reads TGTGCCAGTAGCCCCCTGGCGGGATACAATGAGCAGTTCTTC.

The V call is TRBV10-3, the J call TRBJ2-7; 8 bases line up with TRBD2. The CDR3 runs 16 residues. The V and J ends lost 6 bases and 3 bases, in that order; junction bases with no gene match: 13. Germline values: CDR1 ENHRY, CDR2 SYGVKD. The CDR3 DNA reads as TGTGCCATCAGCGATCAATCAGCGGGAGTGGGCTACGAGCAGTACTTC. This gives the protein CAISDQSAGVGYEQYF.

The V gene is TRBV6-5, the J gene TRBJ2-7; 8 positions agree with TRBD1. With V trimmed by 9 bases and J by 11 bases, 12 bases remained unmatched. The CDR3 runs 12 residues. In germline, CDR1 is MNHEY, CDR2 SVGAGI. CDR3 bases: TGTGCCAGTCGGGACAGGATATCGAGGGAGTACTTC. Protein: CASRDRISREYF.

This clone was counted a few times. The chain combines TRBV2 with TRBJ1-2; TRBD1 is a possible D gene (6 bases). Germline CDR1 reads SNHLY; CDR2 reads FYNNEI. V was cut by 4 bases and J by 8 bases, with 17 bases left in between. The CDR3 is 14 residues long. For the CDR3, the DNA is TGTGCCAGCAGTGGGCTATCCGGGACATTCGGCTACACCTTC. Translation gives CASSGLSGTFGYTF.

The chain uses TRBV24-1 and TRBJ2-7, with 10 bases aligning to TRBD1. Germline V gives CDR1 KGHDR, CDR2 SFDVKD. This CDR3 region has 16 residues. J was trimmed by 3 bases and V by 5 bases; bases with no gene match: 9. The CDR3 DNA is TGTGCCACCAGTGGGACGAAGACAGGGGGCATCTACGAGCAGTACTTC. Amino acids: CATSGTKTGGIYEQYF.

The chain couples TRBV7-2 to TRBJ2-3; 9 nucleotides line up with TRBD2. The CDR3 is made up of 15 amino acids. V trimming: 5 bases; J trimming: 1 base; junction bases outside the gene matches: 4. CDR1 is SGHTA and CDR2 is FQGNSA in the germline V gene. The CDR3 reads CASSTRLAGTDTQYF. CDR3 in DNA: TGTGCCAGCAGCACTCGACTAGCGGGCACAGATACGCAGTATTTT.

Only one count was recorded for this clone. The chain links TRBV9 to TRBJ1-1, with 7 bases identical to TRBD1. Trimming removed 3 bases from V and 1 base from J; junction bases left unmatched: 6. CDR1 is SGDLS, CDR2 YYNGEE, per germline. This CDR3 is built from 15 residues. DNA for the CDR3: TGTGCCAGCAGCGGGGACAGAAATTGGAACACTGAAGCTTTCTTT. Its protein is CASSGDRNWNTEAFF.

The V and J genes are TRBV18 and TRBJ1-1; D gene unclear. Trimming took 1 base from V and 4 from J, leaving 7 bases between them. The V gene's germline CDR1 is KGHSH and CDR2 LQKENI. This CDR3 is 13 amino acids long. CDR3: CASSPLQATEAFF. The CDR3 DNA is TGTGCCAGCTCACCACTCCAGGCCACTGAAGCTTTCTTT.

This clone has a single count. The chain uses TRBV10-3 and TRBJ2-3; TRBD2 matches 15 bases. Germline-derived CDR1 and CDR2 are ENHRY and SYGVKD. The ends lost 5 bases at V and 5 bases at J; junction bases unmatched: 2. CDR3 length equals 15 residues. CDR3 bases: TGTGCCATCAGTCGGGGACTAGCGGGAGGAGATACGCAGTATTTT. Translating it yields CAISRGLAGGDTQYF.

In DNA form, the CDR3 reads TGTGCCAGCAGGGGGAGCGGGAGGGCCAGGGATACGCAGTATTTT. Its protein product is CASRGSGRARDTQYF. This chain uses TRBV6-5 with TRBJ2-3; 10 bases are shared with TRBD2. Per germline, CDR1 MNHEY and CDR2 SVGAGI. V lost 6 bases and J lost 6; bases outside the gene matches: 9. The CDR3 contains 15 residues.

The chain carries TRBV5-8 and TRBJ1-6, with D possibly TRBD1 on 6 matching bases. Germline CDR1 SGHTS, CDR2 YDEGEE. The CDR3 is 18 residues long. Trimming shortened V by 4 bases and J by 0 bases, and 17 bases separated the two germline ends. The CDR3 spells CASSTVGQGSSYNSPLHF. The CDR3 nucleotides read TGTGCCAGCAGCACCGTCGGGCAGGGGAGCTCCTATAATTCACCCCTCCACTTT.

The chain employs TRBV20-1 and TRBJ1-1; TRBD1 is a possible D gene (5 bases). Germline V gene data show CDR1 as DFQATT and CDR2 as SNEGSKA (reference sequence). There are 10 residues in the CDR3. With 3 bases removed from V and 11 bases from J, the gap between germline ends came to 10 bases. CDR3 sequence reads: CSASVRGAFF. The CDR3 DNA reads TGCAGTGCTAGTGTACGGGGGGCTTTCTTT.

V is TRBV24-1 and J is TRBJ2-1; the D gene is possibly TRBD2 (6 bases). The germline V and J ends were trimmed by 4 bases and 1 base, with 19 bases remaining between them. The germline CDR1 and CDR2 sequences are KGHDR and SFDVKD. The CDR3 totals 18 residues. The CDR3 region is CATSEPPTGVGSYNEQFF. The CDR3 nucleotides are TGTGCCACCAGTGAGCCTCCCACGGGAGTCGGGTCCTACAATGAGCAGTTCTTC.

The chain joins TRBV5-1 to TRBJ2-7; a possible D gene is TRBD2 (5 bases). V was cut by 4 bases and J by 3 bases, with 14 bases left in between. The CDR3 extends over 14 amino acids. Germline CDR1 and CDR2: SGHRS and YFSETQ. The CDR3 DNA sequence: TGCGCCAGCAGCCCGGGGTTGACTAACTACGAGCAGTACTTC. It specifies CASSPGLTNYEQYF. The full variable domain, in which reference TRBV5-1 and TRBJ2-7 provide the parts outside the CDR3, is KAGVTQTPRYLIKTRGQQVTLSCSPISGHRSVSWYQQTPGQGLQFLFEYFSETQRNKGNFPGRFSGRQFSNSRSEMNVSTLELGDSALYLCASSPGLTNYEQYFGPGTRLTVT.

The rearrangement uses TRBV7-8 and TRBJ2-5; 9 nucleotides align to TRBD1. This CDR3 has 13 residues. Trimming took 5 bases from V and 5 from J; bases not matched to a gene: 3. Germline V gene data show CDR1 as SGHVS and CDR2 as FQNEAQ. CDR3 sequence (DNA): TGTGCCAGCAGCGGGACAGGGTCCGAGACCCAGTACTTC. Its protein is CASSGTGSETQYF.

The chain couples TRBV7-9 to TRBJ2-1; 8 bases line up with TRBD1. CDR3 length: 16 amino acids. With 2 bases clipped from V and 8 bases from J, the junction kept 11 bases outside the gene matches. The germline V gene encodes CDR1 SEHNR and CDR2 FQNEAQ (reference sequence). CDR3 DNA: TGTGCCAGCAGCTTACATGCAGGGGGCCTAGCAGATGAGCAGTTCTTC. It specifies CASSLHAGGLADEQFF.

The chain couples TRBV7-9 to TRBJ1-1; perhaps TRBD1 as D (5 bases). This CDR3 contains 13 residues. Germline V gene sequence: CDR1 SEHNR, CDR2 FQNEAQ (reference sequence). Trimming removed 3 bases at V and 3 bases at J, with 8 bases between. In nucleotides, the CDR3 is TGTGCCAGCAGCTTCGGCAGGGACACTGAAGCTTTCTTT. Translating gives CASSFGRDTEAFF. Based on the CDR3 plus reference TRBV7-9 and TRBJ1-1, the full variable domain is DTGVSQNPRHKITKRGQNVTFRCDPISEHNRLYWYRQTLGQGPEFLTYFQNEAQLEKSRLLSDRFSAERPKGSFSTLEIQRTEQGDSAMYLCASSFGRDTEAFFGQGTRLTVV.

The DNA of the CDR3 is TGTGCCAGCAGTGCCGGGACAGGGGATTCACCCCTCCACTTT. Its protein product is CASSAGTGDSPLHF. V usage is TRBV9 and J usage is TRBJ1-6; TRBD1 matches 10 bases. The CDR3 length is 14 residues. After removal of 5 bases from V and 8 bases from J, the junction contained 4 bases not matched to a gene. Germline assignment: CDR1 SGDLS and CDR2 YYNGEE.

The J gene is TRBJ1-1, the V gene TRBV6-6, with D tentatively TRBD1 (5 bases). The CDR3 is made up of 14 amino acids. The V gene's germline CDR1 is MNHNY and CDR2 SVGAGI (reference sequence). The V end was cut by 6 bases, the J end by 4 bases, with 15 bases between. CDR3 in amino acids: CASSPRGWPTEAFF. The CDR3 coding sequence is TGTGCCAGCAGCCCCCGGGGGTGGCCCACTGAAGCTTTCTTT.

CDR3 DNA sequence: TGTGCCAGCAGTTACAGCCGACAGGCGGGTCAGCCCCAGCATTTT. This gives the protein CASSYSRQAGQPQHF. This chain links TRBV6-2 or TRBV6-3 with TRBJ1-5; TRBD1 is a possible D gene (6 bases). The CDR3 has 15 amino acids. V lost 2 bases, J lost 6 bases, and 14 bases lay in between. CDR1 is MNHEY, CDR2 SVGEGT, per germline.

This clone was recorded a few times. This chain joins TRBV24-1 and TRBJ2-2; 7 nucleotides line up with TRBD2. The CDR3 totals 17 residues. After removal of 4 bases from V and 3 bases from J, the junction contained 10 bases not matched to a gene. The V gene's germline CDR1 is KGHDR and CDR2 SFDVKD. The CDR3 region has the DNA TGTGCCACCAGTGACACCCGACTAGCCCCCGACACCGGGGAGCTGTTTTTT. Protein sequence: CATSDTRLAPDTGELFF.

The J gene is TRBJ1-1, the V gene TRBV7-8; tentatively, D is TRBD1 (6 bases). Trimming left V 4 bases short and J 1 base short, with 13 bases between. The CDR3 covers 15 residues. CDR1 and CDR2 (germline): SGHVS, FQNEAQ. CDR3 coding DNA: TGTGCCAGCAGCTCAAATTTAGGGGGGAACACTGAAGCTTTCTTT. This gives the protein CASSSNLGGNTEAFF.

This clone was recorded only once. The rearrangement uses TRBV7-9 and TRBJ2-3, with 9 bases matching TRBD2. This CDR3 comprises 14 residues. The J segment lost 4 bases and the V segment lost 8 bases, leaving 7 bases of the junction unmatched. Germline CDR1 is SEHNR and CDR2 is FQNEAQ (reference sequence). The DNA for the CDR3 is TGTGCCAGCCCGACTAGCGGATACCCAGATACGCAGTATTTT. Translating gives CASPTSGYPDTQYF. The full variable domain, with the rest looked up from reference TRBV7-9 and TRBJ2-3, is DTGVSQNPRHKITKRGQNVTFRCDPISEHNRLYWYRQTLGQGPEFLTYFQNEAQLEKSRLLSDRFSAERPKGSFSTLEIQRTEQGDSAMYLCASPTSGYPDTQYFGPGTRLTVL.

The V call is TRBV6-2 or TRBV6-3, the J call TRBJ2-7; 7 bases align to TRBD1. Germline V lookup: CDR1 MNHEY, CDR2 SVGEGT. The trim removed 0 bases at V and 1 base at J, leaving 3 bases unmatched. The CDR3 length is 15 residues. The CDR3 sequence is CASSYSTGPSYEQYF. Here the CDR3 DNA reads TGTGCCAGCAGTTACTCGACAGGGCCTTCCTACGAGCAGTACTTC.

V is TRBV3-1 (or the pseudogene TRBV3-2) and J is TRBJ2-2; perhaps TRBD1 as D (5 bases). The CDR3 contains 13 residues. Looked up from germline, CDR1 is LGHDT and CDR2 is YNNKEL (reference sequence). V lost 4 bases and J 6 bases, leaving 9 bases between the germline ends. CDR3 amino acids: CASSPLGAGELFF. CDR3 bases: TGTGCCAGCAGCCCCCTAGGGGCCGGGGAGCTGTTTTTT.